This T cell receptor (beta chain) was observed in a study of radiotherapy plus CTLA-4 blockade in lung cancer. Study-level background: There were objective responses in 15% to 20% of patients, and over 25% had disease control.

The protocol was immunoSEQ multiplex PCR, while the TCRdb copy is restricted to in-frame clones and leaves out a portion. The sample lists about 70,000 clones, approximately 79% occurring once. Concerning this clone: Its specificity is unknown.

V trimming: 3 bases; J trimming: 0 bases; junction bases outside the gene matches: 5. This CDR3 spans 15 amino acids. CDR1 is SGHRS and CDR2 is YFSETQ in the germline V gene. Study conclusions and caveats: Early clonal dynamics of blood T cells, together with interferon-beta, were reported as the best response predictor.

Focal radiation and CTLA-4 blockade (ipilimumab) were tested in chemo-refractory metastatic non-small-cell lung cancer patients. The material was peripheral blood, obtained from a patient treated with radiotherapy plus ipilimumab. V usage is TRBV5-1 and J usage is TRBJ2-5; 7 bases match TRBD1. The receptor comes from a human donor with non-small cell lung cancer whose response to radiotherapy plus ipilimumab could not be evaluated. Some clones in this sample may be carry-over from other donors' samples. CDR3 region: CASSYGTANQETQYF. The CDR3 nucleotides are TGCGCCAGCAGCTACGGGACAGCCAACCAAGAGACCCAGTACTTC.